The source of this T cell receptor (beta chain) is a study of vaccination effects on CD4 cells after COVID-19. As for the study in general: ViraFEST assay sequencing came after antigen-specific CD4+ T cells were expanded with viral peptide pools. After the second dose, samples were taken at median day 72.

This CDR3 contains 14 residues. CDR1 and CDR2 (germline): SGHTA, FQGNSA. With 5 bases removed from V and 4 bases from J, the gap between germline ends came to 12 bases. This clone was seen a few times. Its antigen is not known. TCRdb's table, derived via immunoSEQ multiplex PCR, lists solely in-frame clones and lacks some. The data show 50,000 or so clones, around 74% seen once. Study-level points and caveats: Convalescents' spike-reactive clones after vaccination were mainly made up of new clones that the vaccine induced. Sampling in the study covered few convalescent patients and included no early post-infection timepoints.

Isolation of CD4+ T cells took place after less than twelve days of culture. Infection dated between March and December 2020, before the Alpha, Beta and Delta variants reached the United States. Vaccine administered to participants consisted of two doses of either BNT162b2 or mRNA-1273. Sample: CD4+ T cells from PBMCs cultured without peptide, taken after COVID-19 vaccination. The sequence came from a human donor who had a prior SARS-CoV-2 infection. The genes are TRBV7-2 and TRBJ2-1; perhaps D is TRBD1 or TRBD2 (5 bases each). This chain's CDR3 is CASSLGTAYNEQFF. The CDR3 DNA is TGTGCCAGCAGCCTCGGGACCGCGTACAATGAGCAGTTCTTC.